This entry is about one TCR beta chain. Its target is not known. The sorted Tregs were CD4+CD25+CD127-/low cells. Study-wide results and limits: Tumor memory CD4+ T cell TCR gene usage was found to cluster with blood and lymph node memory CD4+ cells and with lymph node naive CD4+ cells. Tumor Treg TCRs overlapped most with tumor naive CD4+ cells.

After constant-region reverse-primer amplification, full-length variable regions underwent semi-nested PCR with Nested Universal Primer A. TCRdb re-analysed the 5' RACE reads in MiXCR, keeping a single row per CDR3 protein. The profile shows 46,000 or so distinct CDR3 sequences, around a fifth of them singletons. With 6 bases removed from V and 4 bases from J, the gap between germline ends came to 19 bases. The CDR3 is made up of 16 amino acids. CDR1 is MNHEY and CDR2 is SMNVEV in the germline V gene (reference sequence). The origin of this receptor is a female donor with breast cancer. The chain combines TRBV27 with TRBJ1-5, with D maybe TRBD1 (6 bases). The source material was Tregs sorted from a lymph node. The DNA for the CDR3 is TGTGCCAGCAGGCCCCTGGTGGCTCAGGGGAATCAGCCCCAGCATTTT. Translating it yields CASRPLVAQGNQPQHF.